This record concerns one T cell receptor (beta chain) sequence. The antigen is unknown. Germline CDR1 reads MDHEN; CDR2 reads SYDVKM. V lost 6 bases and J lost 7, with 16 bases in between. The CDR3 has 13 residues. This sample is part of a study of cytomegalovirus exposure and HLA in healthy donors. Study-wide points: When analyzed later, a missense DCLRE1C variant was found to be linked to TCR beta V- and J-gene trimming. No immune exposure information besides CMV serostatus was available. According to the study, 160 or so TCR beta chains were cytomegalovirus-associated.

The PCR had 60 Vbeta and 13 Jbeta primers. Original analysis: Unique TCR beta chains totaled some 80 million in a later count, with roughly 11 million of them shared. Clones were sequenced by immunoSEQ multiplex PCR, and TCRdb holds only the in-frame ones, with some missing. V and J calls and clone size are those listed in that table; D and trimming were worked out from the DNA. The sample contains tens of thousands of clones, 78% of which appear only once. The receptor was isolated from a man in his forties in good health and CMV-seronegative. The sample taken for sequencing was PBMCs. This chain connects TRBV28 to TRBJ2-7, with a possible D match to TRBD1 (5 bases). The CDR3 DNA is TGTGCCAGCAGAAATCGCAGGGTTGGAGAGCAGTACTTC. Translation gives CASRNRRVGEQYF.